This entry lists 9 T cell receptor beta chains sequenced from one sample in a study of T cell changes during pregnancy in multiple sclerosis. Clones were sequenced by immunoSEQ multiplex PCR, and TCRdb holds only the in-frame ones, with some missing. The table shows 77,000 or so clones, with just under 95% occurring only once. Specimen: peripheral blood, collected in the second trimester of pregnancy. All receptors derive from a female donor in good health, enrolled as a control in a pregnancy study.

The rearrangement joins TRBV11-3 to TRBJ1-2, with 9 bases matching TRBD1. In germline, CDR1 is SGHNT, CDR2 YENEEA. V was pared by 5 bases and J by 4 bases, with 8 bases of the junction left unmatched. The CDR3 is 15 residues long. DNA of the CDR3: TGTGCCAGCAGCCCGGCCGGACAGGGGTTCTATGGCTACACCTTC. Translation gives CASSPAGQGFYGYTF.

CDR3 region: CAWREGGSGNTIYF. The DNA of the CDR3 is TGTGCCTGGAGGGAAGGGGGTTCGGGAAACACCATATATTTT. This rearrangement joins TRBV30 to TRBJ1-3; D is possibly TRBD1 (6 bases). The CDR3 covers 14 residues. Looked up from germline, CDR1 is GTSNPN and CDR2 is SVGIG (reference sequence). The ends were cut back, 3 bases at V and 4 bases at J, with 13 bases in the middle.

This rearrangement joins TRBV30 to TRBJ1-3; maybe TRBD1 (5 bases). CDR3 length: 14 amino acids. Germline V gene data show CDR1 as GTSNPN and CDR2 as SVGIG (reference sequence). The V gene lost 2 bases and the J gene lost 0 bases, with 8 bases spanning the gap. The CDR3 loop reads CAWSTGISGNTIYF. In DNA form, the CDR3 reads TGTGCCTGGAGTACAGGTATCTCTGGAAACACCATATATTTT.

The chain joins TRBV7-9 to TRBJ2-7; D unclear. The germline V and J ends were trimmed by 1 base and 2 bases, with 9 bases remaining between them. Germline V gives CDR1 SEHNR, CDR2 FQNEAQ (reference sequence). This CDR3 region has 14 residues. The CDR3 loop is CASSLDQNAYEQYF. The DNA of the CDR3 is TGTGCCAGCAGCTTAGATCAGAATGCCTACGAGCAGTACTTC.

This chain joins TRBV7-9 and TRBJ2-1, with TRBD2 matching over 13 bases. V trimming: 6 bases; J trimming: 2 bases; junction bases outside the gene matches: 4. This CDR3 has 16 amino acids. Per the germline V gene, CDR1 is SEHNR and CDR2 is FQNEAQ (reference sequence). CDR3 sequence reads: CASRLAGGLTYNEQFF. CDR3 sequence (DNA): TGTGCCAGCAGACTAGCGGGGGGGCTAACCTACAATGAGCAGTTCTTC.

This chain uses TRBV14 with TRBJ1-1; D remains unclear. Germline V CDR1 and CDR2: SGHDN, FVKESK. The CDR3 totals 13 residues. With 0 bases removed from V and 6 bases from J, the gap between germline ends came to 8 bases. CDR3 in amino acids: CASSQDVVSEAFF. The CDR3 DNA follows: TGTGCCAGCAGCCAAGATGTAGTATCTGAAGCTTTCTTT.

The chain has TRBV4-1 and TRBJ2-7; D is ambiguous. CDR1 MGHRA and CDR2 YSYEKL come from the germline V gene. The CDR3 runs 15 residues. Trimming took off 1 base at V and 5 bases at J, with 15 bases between the two ends. For the CDR3, the DNA is TGCGCCAGCAGCCAAGTTGCAGGTACATACGACGAGCAGTACTTC. This codes for CASSQVAGTYDEQYF.

The CDR3 here is CASSQGWTSAETQYF. The CDR3 DNA follows: TGCGCCAGCAGCCAAGGGTGGACTAGCGCGGAGACCCAGTACTTC. The chain couples TRBV4-3 to TRBJ2-5; 9 bases agree with TRBD2. In germline, CDR1 is LGHNA, CDR2 YSLEER. CDR3 length: 15 residues. The V and J ends lost 1 base and 5 bases, in that order; junction bases with no gene match: 5.

The genes are TRBV7-9 and TRBJ2-2; D not certain. Germline lookup yields CDR1 SEHNR and CDR2 FQNEAQ (reference sequence). This CDR3 comprises 12 residues. V lost 5 bases and J lost 6, with 7 bases in between. The CDR3 spells CASSPFSGELFF. The CDR3, as DNA: TGTGCCAGCAGCCCCTTTTCCGGGGAGCTGTTTTTT.